This T cell receptor (beta chain) appears in the sequencing data of a study of Graves' ophthalmopathy and Graves' hyperthyroidism. Many counts were recorded for this clonotype. Stable hyperthyroidism denotes an absence of ophthalmopathy throughout 18 months of follow-up. As the template, RNA transcripts were used to amplify TCR beta CDR3 regions. An opening RT-PCR round employed HTBI primers and preceded a second-round multiplex PCR. TCRdb fed the multiplex PCR reads into MiXCR, producing one record per CDR3 protein. The data show about 370,000 distinct CDR3 sequences, about 15% seen once. Trimming removed 1 base at V and 2 bases at J, with 12 bases between. The CDR3 is made up of 16 amino acids. Germline CDR1 reads MGHRA; CDR2 reads YSYEKL.

Sequenced material: peripheral blood. The rearrangement joins TRBV4-1 to TRBJ1-5; the D is unclear. This clonotype originated in an adult woman with stable Graves' hyperthyroidism. The CDR3 here is CASSQADKWGNQPQHF. In DNA form, the CDR3 reads TGCGCCAGCAGCCAAGCTGATAAATGGGGCAATCAGCCCCAGCATTTT.